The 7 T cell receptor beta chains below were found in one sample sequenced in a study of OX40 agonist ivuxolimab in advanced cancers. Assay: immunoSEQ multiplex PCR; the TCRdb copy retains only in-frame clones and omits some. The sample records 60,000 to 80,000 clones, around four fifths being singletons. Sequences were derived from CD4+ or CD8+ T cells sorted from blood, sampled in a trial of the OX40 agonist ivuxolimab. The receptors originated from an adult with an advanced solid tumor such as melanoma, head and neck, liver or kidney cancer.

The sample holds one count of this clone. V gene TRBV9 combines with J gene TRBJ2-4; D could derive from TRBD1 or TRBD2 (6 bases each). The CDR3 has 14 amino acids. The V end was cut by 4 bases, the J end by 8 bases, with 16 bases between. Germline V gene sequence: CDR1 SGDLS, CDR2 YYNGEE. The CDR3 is CASSTTGARDIQYF. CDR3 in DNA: TGTGCCAGCAGCACAACGGGGGCCAGGGACATTCAGTACTTC.

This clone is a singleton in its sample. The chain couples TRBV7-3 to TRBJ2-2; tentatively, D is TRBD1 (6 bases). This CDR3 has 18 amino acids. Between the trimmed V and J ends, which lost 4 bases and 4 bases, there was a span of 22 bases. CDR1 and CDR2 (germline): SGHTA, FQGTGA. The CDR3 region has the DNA TGTGCCAGCAGCTGGGGGCGGGTCCAGGATTCGGGCACCGGGGAGCTGTTTTTT. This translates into CASSWGRVQDSGTGELFF.

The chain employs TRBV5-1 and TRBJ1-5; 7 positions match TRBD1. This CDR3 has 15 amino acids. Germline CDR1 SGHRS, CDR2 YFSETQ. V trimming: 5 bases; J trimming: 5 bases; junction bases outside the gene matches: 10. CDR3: CASSPTGQPYQPQHF. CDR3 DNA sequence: TGCGCCAGCAGTCCTACGGGACAGCCCTATCAGCCCCAGCATTTT. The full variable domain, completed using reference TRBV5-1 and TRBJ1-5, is KAGVTQTPRYLIKTRGQQVTLSCSPISGHRSVSWYQQTPGQGLQFLFEYFSETQRNKGNFPGRFSGRQFSNSRSEMNVSTLELGDSALYLCASSPTGQPYQPQHFGDGTRLSIL.

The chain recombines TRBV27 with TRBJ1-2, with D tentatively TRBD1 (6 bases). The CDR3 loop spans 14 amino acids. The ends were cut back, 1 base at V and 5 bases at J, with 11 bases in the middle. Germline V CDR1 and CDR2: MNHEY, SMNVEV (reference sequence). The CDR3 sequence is CASSLWGGDYGYTF. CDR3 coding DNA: TGTGCCAGCAGTTTATGGGGGGGCGATTATGGCTACACCTTC.

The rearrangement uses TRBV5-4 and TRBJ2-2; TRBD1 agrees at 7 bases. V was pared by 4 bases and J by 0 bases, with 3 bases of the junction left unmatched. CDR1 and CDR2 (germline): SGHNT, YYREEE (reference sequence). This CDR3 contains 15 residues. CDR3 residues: CASSPGQANTGELFF. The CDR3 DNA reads TGTGCCAGCAGCCCCGGACAGGCGAACACCGGGGAGCTGTTTTTT.

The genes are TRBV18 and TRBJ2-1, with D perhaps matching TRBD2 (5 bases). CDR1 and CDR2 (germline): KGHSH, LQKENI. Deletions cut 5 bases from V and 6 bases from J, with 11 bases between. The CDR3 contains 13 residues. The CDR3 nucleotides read TGTGCCAGCTCATCCGGAGGTAGCAATGAGCAGTTCTTC. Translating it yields CASSSGGSNEQFF.

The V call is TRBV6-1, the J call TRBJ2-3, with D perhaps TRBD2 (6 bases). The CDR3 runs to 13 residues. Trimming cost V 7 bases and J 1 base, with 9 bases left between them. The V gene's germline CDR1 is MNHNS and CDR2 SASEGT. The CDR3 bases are TGTGCCAGCATGGACTACCGCACAGATACGCAGTATTTT. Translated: CASMDYRTDTQYF.